These T cell receptor beta chains were read from a single sample in a study of Ad26.COV2.S vaccination and SARS-CoV-2 variants. Here immunoSEQ multiplex PCR was the method, and the copy in TCRdb shows in-frame clones only, minus some. Of 400,000 to 450,000 clones in the sample, less than 95% were seen once. This sample comprised peripheral blood, obtained in a trial of Ad26.COV2.S vaccine versus placebo. The receptors were sampled from a person aged 18-60 years who received the Ad26.COV2.S COVID-19 vaccine or a placebo. CDR3s include the opening cysteine and the closing phenylalanine or tryptophan. A D gene is named only where the DNA matches it firmly. Clone size appears in some rows only: once, few, many, or a class for an expanded clone.

J gene | D gene | V gene | clone size | CDR3 protein | CDR3 DNA
TRBJ1-4 | - | TRBV7-6 | once | CASSSTLQVATNEKLFF | TGTGCCAGCAGCTCGACCCTCCAGGTTGCAACTAATGAAAAACTGTTTTTT
TRBJ2-2 | - | TRBV6-5 | - | CASRVSTGELFF | TGTGCCAGCAGGGTATCCACCGGGGAGCTGTTTTTT
TRBJ2-7 | - | TRBV6-2/TRBV6-3 | once | CASSRTRGYEQYF | TGTGCCAGCAGTCGGACAAGAGGCTACGAGCAGTACTTC
TRBJ2-2 | - | TRBV6-5 | - | CASSYGGRRTGELFF | TGTGCCAGCAGTTACGGGGGCAGGCGCACCGGGGAGCTGTTTTTT
TRBJ2-3 | TRBD2 | TRBV3-1/TRBV3-2 | once | CASSPGLAGITDTQYF | TGTGCCAGCAGCCCTGGACTAGCGGGGATCACAGATACGCAGTATTTT
TRBJ2-7 | - | TRBV2 | once | CASSDRTYEYEQYF | TGTGCCAGCAGTGATAGGACCTACGAATACGAGCAGTACTTC
TRBJ2-5 | - | TRBV19 | - | CASSIGVAPKKETQYF | TGTGCCAGTAGTATAGGGGTAGCCCCAAAGAAAGAGACCCAGTACTTC
TRBJ2-7 | TRBD1 | TRBV27 | - | CASSFLPLPTGDSYEQYF | TGTGCCAGCAGTTTTCTCCCTTTACCGACAGGGGACTCCTACGAGCAGTACTTC
TRBJ2-7 | TRBD1 | TRBV10-3 | - | CATGDRGKSSYEQYF | TGTGCCACAGGAGACAGGGGGAAGAGCTCCTACGAGCAGTACTTC
TRBJ2-4 | - | TRBV19 | - | CASSIPGPNPWRDKNIQYF | TGTGCCAGTAGTATCCCCGGACCTAATCCCTGGAGAGACAAAAACATTCAGTACTTC
TRBJ2-5 | - | TRBV3-1/TRBV3-2 | - | CATATRGLQETQYF | TGTGCCACAGCAACTAGGGGATTGCAAGAGACCCAGTACTTC
TRBJ2-2 | TRBD1 | TRBV11-2 | - | CASSLGQGLRTNTGELFF | TGTGCCAGCAGCTTAGGACAGGGTCTTCGTACCAACACCGGGGAGCTGTTTTTT
TRBJ2-7 | TRBD2 | TRBV3-1/TRBV3-2 | few | CASSRMTSGPYEQYF | TGTGCCAGCAGCCGAATGACTAGCGGACCCTACGAGCAGTACTTC
TRBJ2-5 | - | TRBV18 | - | CASSPDRQETQYF | TGTGCCAGCTCACCTGACAGACAAGAGACCCAGTACTTC
TRBJ2-1 | - | TRBV4-3 | - | CASSQDLMSSYNEQFF | TGCGCCAGCAGCCAAGACTTGATGAGCTCCTACAATGAGCAGTTCTTC
TRBJ2-6 | - | TRBV11-1 | - | CASSSPPASGANVLTF | TGTGCCAGCAGCTCCCCCCCAGCCTCTGGGGCCAACGTCCTGACTTTC
TRBJ2-3 | - | TRBV7-9 | - | CASSEGGTDTQYF | TGTGCCAGCAGCGAGGGGGGCACAGATACGCAGTATTTT
TRBJ2-7 | - | TRBV7-2 | few | CASSLEFSHYEQYF | TGTGCCAGCAGCTTAGAATTTTCACACTACGAGCAGTACTTC
TRBJ2-2 | - | TRBV2 | - | CASNFMGTGELFF | TGTGCCAGCAATTTCATGGGCACCGGGGAGCTGTTTTTT
TRBJ2-6 | - | TRBV19 | - | CASSREGVTGANVLTF | TGTGCCAGTAGTAGGGAGGGGGTGACTGGGGCCAACGTCCTGACTTTC
TRBJ2-2 | TRBD1 | TRBV5-4 | few | CASSLVAGGGSVGELFF | TGTGCCAGCAGCTTGGTGGCAGGGGGCGGCAGCGTCGGGGAGCTGTTTTTT
TRBJ2-1 | TRBD1 | TRBV7-9 | - | CASSLERDRQFF | TGTGCCAGCAGCTTAGAACGGGACAGGCAGTTCTTC
TRBJ2-3 | TRBD2 | TRBV30 | - | CAWSARGTSSTDTQYF | TGTGCCTGGAGCGCACGGGGGACTAGTTCCACAGATACGCAGTATTTT
TRBJ2-2 | - | TRBV6-2/TRBV6-3 | - | CASSYSRLTGELFF | TGTGCCAGCAGTTACTCTAGGCTTACCGGGGAGCTGTTTTTT
TRBJ1-4 | - | TRBV4-2 | - | CASSQDGEGGNEKLFF | TGTGCCAGCAGCCAAGATGGGGAAGGAGGTAATGAAAAACTGTTTTTT
TRBJ2-1 | TRBD1 | TRBV4-1 | once | CASSQPNDRVRYNEQFF | TGCGCCAGCAGCCAACCCAACGACAGGGTAAGATACAATGAGCAGTTCTTC
TRBJ2-2 | - | TRBV28 | - | CASSKVGRGVHTGELFF | TGTGCCAGCAGCAAAGTAGGCAGGGGAGTACACACCGGGGAGCTGTTTTTT
TRBJ2-3 | - | TRBV7-9 | - | CASSFGPDTQYF | TGTGCCAGCAGCTTCGGCCCAGATACGCAGTATTTT
TRBJ1-3 | - | TRBV5-1 | few | CASSLSGSSSGNTIYF | TGCGCCAGCAGCTTGTCCGGATCCAGCTCTGGAAACACCATATATTTT
TRBJ2-3 | TRBD2 | TRBV29-1 | - | CSWAGGVTDTQYF | TGCAGCTGGGCGGGAGGCGTCACAGATACGCAGTATTTT
TRBJ2-3 | TRBD2 | TRBV5-1 | few | CASSPRTSGVVSTDTQYF | TGCGCCAGCAGCCCCCGGACTAGCGGGGTGGTCAGCACAGATACGCAGTATTTT
TRBJ2-3 | - | TRBV11-3 | - | CASSLARSTDTQYF | TGTGCCAGCAGCTTAGCGAGAAGCACAGATACGCAGTATTTT
TRBJ2-2 | - | TRBV18 | - | CASSPGLYTGELFF | TGTGCCAGCTCACCGGGACTGTACACCGGGGAGCTGTTTTTT
TRBJ1-3 | - | TRBV9 | - | CASSVEGAGNTIYF | TGTGCCAGCAGCGTTGAGGGGGCTGGAAACACCATATATTTT
TRBJ1-5 | TRBD1 | TRBV28 | - | CASSLYGTGVNQPQHF | TGTGCCAGCAGTTTATATGGGACAGGGGTCAATCAGCCCCAGCATTTT
TRBJ2-1 | TRBD2 | TRBV9 | once | CASSATSGSVYNEQFF | TGTGCCAGCAGCGCGACTAGCGGGAGCGTCTACAATGAGCAGTTCTTC
TRBJ2-2 | - | TRBV5-6 | - | CASSLEQGKAGELFF | TGTGCCAGCAGCTTGGAACAGGGAAAGGCCGGGGAGCTGTTTTTT
TRBJ2-7 | TRBD1 | TRBV6-2/TRBV6-3 | - | CASSYGTGPYEQYF | TGTGCCAGCAGTTACGGGACAGGGCCCTACGAGCAGTACTTC
TRBJ2-5 | TRBD2 | TRBV2 | - | CATPPPSSGSETQYF | TGTGCCACCCCCCCTCCTTCTAGCGGGAGCGAGACCCAGTACTTC
TRBJ2-7 | TRBD1 | TRBV10-3 | - | CAISGSGQASYEQYF | TGTGCCATCAGTGGATCGGGACAGGCCTCCTACGAGCAGTACTTC
TRBJ2-1 | - | TRBV28 | - | CASIKDRGNEQFF | TGTGCCAGCATTAAGGACCGAGGGAATGAGCAGTTCTTC